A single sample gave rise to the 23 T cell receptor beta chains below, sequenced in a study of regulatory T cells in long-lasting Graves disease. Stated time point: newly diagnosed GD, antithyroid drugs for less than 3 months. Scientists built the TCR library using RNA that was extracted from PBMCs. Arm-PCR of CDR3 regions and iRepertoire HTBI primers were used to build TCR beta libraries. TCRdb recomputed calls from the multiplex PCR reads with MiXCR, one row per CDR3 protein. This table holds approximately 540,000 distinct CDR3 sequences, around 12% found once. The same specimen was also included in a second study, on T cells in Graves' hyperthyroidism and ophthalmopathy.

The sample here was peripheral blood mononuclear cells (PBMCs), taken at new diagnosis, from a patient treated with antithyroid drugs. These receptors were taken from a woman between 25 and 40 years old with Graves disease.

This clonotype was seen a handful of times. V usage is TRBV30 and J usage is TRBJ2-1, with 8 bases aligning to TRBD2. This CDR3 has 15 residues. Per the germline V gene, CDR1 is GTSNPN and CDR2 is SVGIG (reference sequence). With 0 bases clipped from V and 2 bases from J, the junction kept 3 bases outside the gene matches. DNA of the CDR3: TGTGCCTGGAGTGTGGCGGGAGGCCCCTACAATGAGCAGTTCTTC. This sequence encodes CAWSVAGGPYNEQFF.

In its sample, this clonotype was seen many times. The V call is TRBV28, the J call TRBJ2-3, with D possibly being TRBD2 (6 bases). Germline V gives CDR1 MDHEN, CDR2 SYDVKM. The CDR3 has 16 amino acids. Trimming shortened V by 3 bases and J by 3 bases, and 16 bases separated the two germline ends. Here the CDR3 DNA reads TGTGCCAGCAGTTTGGTCCTAGCGCGAAGGACAGATACGCAGTATTTT. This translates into CASSLVLARRTDTQYF.

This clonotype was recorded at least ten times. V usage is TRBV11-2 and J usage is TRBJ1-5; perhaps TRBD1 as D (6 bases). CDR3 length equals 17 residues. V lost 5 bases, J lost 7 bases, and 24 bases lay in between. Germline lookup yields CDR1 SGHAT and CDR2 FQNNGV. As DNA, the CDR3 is TGTGCCAGCAGCCCCGGAGGCGGTAAGGGACATAGCCAGCCCCAGCATTTT. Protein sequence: CASSPGGGKGHSQPQHF.

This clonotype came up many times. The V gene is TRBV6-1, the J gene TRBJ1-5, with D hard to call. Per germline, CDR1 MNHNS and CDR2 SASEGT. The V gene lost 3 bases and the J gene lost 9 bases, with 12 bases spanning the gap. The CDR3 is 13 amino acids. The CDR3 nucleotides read TGTGCCAGCAGTGACGGTCCTTCATGGCCCCAGCATTTT. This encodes CASSDGPSWPQHF.

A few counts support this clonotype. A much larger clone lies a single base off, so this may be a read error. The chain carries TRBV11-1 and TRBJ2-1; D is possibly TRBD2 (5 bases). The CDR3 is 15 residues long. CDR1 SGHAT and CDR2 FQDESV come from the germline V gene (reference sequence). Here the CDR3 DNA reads TGTGCCAGCAGCTTGAGCGGTCGCTCCTACAATGCGCAGTTCTTC. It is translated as CASSLSGRSYNAQFF. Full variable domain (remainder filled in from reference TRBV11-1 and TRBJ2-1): EAEVAQSPRYKITEKSQAVAFWCDPISGHATLYWYRQILGQGPELLVQFQDESVVDDSQLPKDRFSAERLKGVDSTLKIQPAELGDSAMYLCASSLSGRSYNAQFFGPGTRLTVL.

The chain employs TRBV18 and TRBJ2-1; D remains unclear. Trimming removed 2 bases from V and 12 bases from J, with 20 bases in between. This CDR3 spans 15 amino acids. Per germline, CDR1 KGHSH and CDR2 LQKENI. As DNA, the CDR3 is TGTGCCAGCTCACCAGGGTCAGAGGCCTCCATCCGGCAGTTCTTC. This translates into CASSPGSEASIRQFF. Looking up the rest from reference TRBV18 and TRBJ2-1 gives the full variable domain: NAGVMQNPRHLVRRRGQEARLRCSPMKGHSHVYWYRQLPEEGLKFMVYLQKENIIDESGMPKERFSAEFPKEGPSILRIQQVVRGDSAAYFCASSPGSEASIRQFFGPGTRLTVL.

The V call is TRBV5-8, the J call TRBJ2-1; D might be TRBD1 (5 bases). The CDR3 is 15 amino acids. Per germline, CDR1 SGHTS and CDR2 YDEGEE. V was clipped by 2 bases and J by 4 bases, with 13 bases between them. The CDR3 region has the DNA TGTGCCAGCAGCTTACAGGTCACGGTTTACAATGAGCAGTTCTTC. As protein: CASSLQVTVYNEQFF.

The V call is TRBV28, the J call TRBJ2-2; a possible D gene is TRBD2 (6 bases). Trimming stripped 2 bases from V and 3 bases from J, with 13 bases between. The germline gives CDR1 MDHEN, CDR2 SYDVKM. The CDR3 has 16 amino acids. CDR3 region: CASSLRRAKDTGELFF. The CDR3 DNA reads TGTGCCAGCAGTTTACGGAGGGCCAAGGACACCGGGGAGCTGTTTTTT. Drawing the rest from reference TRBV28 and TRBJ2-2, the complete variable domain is DVKVTQSSRYLVKRTGEKVFLECVQDMDHENMFWYRQDPGLGLRLIYFSYDVKMKEKGDIPEGYSVSREKKERFSLILESASTNQTSMYLCASSLRRAKDTGELFFGEGSRLTVL.

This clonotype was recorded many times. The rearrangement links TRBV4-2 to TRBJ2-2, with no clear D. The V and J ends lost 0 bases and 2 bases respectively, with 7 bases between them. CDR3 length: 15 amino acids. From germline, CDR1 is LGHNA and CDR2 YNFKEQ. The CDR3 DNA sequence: TGTGCCAGCAGCCAAGAATGGGTAAACACCGGGGAGCTGTTTTTT. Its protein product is CASSQEWVNTGELFF.

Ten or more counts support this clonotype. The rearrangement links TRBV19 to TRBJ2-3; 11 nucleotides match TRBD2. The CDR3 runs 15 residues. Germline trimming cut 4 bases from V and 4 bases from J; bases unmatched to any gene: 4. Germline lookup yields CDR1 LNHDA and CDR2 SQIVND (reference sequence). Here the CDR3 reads CASSKLAGAADTQYF. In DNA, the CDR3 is TGTGCCAGTAGTAAACTAGCGGGAGCGGCAGATACGCAGTATTTT.

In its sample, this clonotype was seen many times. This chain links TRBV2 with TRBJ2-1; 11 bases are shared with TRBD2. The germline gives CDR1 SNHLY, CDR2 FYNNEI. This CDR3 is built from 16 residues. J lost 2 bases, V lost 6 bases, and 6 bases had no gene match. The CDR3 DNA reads TGTGCCAGCAGCCGCCGACTAGCGGGGCCCTACAATGAGCAGTTCTTC. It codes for CASSRRLAGPYNEQFF.

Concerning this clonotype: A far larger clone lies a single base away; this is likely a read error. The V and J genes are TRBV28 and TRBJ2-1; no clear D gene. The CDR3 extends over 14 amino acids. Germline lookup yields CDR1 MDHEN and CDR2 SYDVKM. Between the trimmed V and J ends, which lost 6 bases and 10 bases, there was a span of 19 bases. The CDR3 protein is CASSDLNQPYEQFF. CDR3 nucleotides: TGTGCCAGCAGCGACCTGAACCAACCCTACGAGCAGTTCTTC.

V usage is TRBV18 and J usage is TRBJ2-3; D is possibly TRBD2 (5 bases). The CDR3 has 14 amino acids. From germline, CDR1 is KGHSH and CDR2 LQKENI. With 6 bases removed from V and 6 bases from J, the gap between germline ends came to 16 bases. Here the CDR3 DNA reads TGTGCCAGCTCTTCGGGGATTAATCGGGATACGCAGTATTTT. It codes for CASSSGINRDTQYF.

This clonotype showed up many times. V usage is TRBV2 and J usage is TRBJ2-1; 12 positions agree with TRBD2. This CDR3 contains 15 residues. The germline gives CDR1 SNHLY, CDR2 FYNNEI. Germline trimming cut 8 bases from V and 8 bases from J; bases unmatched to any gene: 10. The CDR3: CASPLTSGRVHEQFF. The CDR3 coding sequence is TGTGCCAGCCCGCTGACTAGCGGGAGAGTCCATGAGCAGTTCTTC. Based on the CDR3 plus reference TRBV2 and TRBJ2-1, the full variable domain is EPEVTQTPSHQVTQMGQEVILRCVPISNHLYFYWYRQILGQKVEFLVSFYNNEISEKSEIFDDQFSVERPDGSNFTLKIRSTKLEDSAMYFCASPLTSGRVHEQFFGPGTRLTVL.

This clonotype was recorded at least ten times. The CDR3 DNA reads as TGTGCCTGGAGTCCCTCCCTGCAGGTGGGTCAGCCCCAGCATTTT. It yields the protein CAWSPSLQVGQPQHF. V usage is TRBV30 and J usage is TRBJ1-5, with D unclear. This CDR3 is built from 15 residues. V was trimmed by 2 bases and J by 6 bases, leaving 17 bases between them. Germline lookup yields CDR1 GTSNPN and CDR2 SVGIG (reference sequence).

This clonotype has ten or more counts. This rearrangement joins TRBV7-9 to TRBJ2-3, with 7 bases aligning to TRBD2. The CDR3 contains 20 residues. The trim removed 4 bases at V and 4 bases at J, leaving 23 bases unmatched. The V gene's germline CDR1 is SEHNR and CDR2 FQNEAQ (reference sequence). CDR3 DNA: TGTGCCAGCAGCTCCTCTCCCGGACTAGGACCCAGTTCCGAAGCAGATACGCAGTATTTT. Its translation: CASSSSPGLGPSSEADTQYF.

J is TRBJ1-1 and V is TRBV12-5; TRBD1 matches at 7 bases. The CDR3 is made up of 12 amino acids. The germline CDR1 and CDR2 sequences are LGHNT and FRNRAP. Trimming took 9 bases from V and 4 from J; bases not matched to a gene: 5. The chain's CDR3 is CAREGGGTEAFF. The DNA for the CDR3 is TGTGCTAGGGAAGGGGGCGGCACTGAAGCTTTCTTT. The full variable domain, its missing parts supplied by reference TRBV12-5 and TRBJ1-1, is DARVTQTPRHKVTEMGQEVTMRCQPILGHNTVFWYRQTMMQGLELLAYFRNRAPLDDSGMPKDRFSAEMPDATLATLKIQPSEPRDSAVYFCAREGGGTEAFFGQGTRLTVV.

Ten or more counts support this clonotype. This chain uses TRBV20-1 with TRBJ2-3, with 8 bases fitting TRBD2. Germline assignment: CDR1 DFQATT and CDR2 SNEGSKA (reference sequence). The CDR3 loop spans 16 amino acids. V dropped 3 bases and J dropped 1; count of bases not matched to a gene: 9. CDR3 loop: CSASLPSGRGTDTQYF. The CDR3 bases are TGCAGTGCTAGTCTTCCTAGCGGGCGCGGCACAGATACGCAGTATTTT.

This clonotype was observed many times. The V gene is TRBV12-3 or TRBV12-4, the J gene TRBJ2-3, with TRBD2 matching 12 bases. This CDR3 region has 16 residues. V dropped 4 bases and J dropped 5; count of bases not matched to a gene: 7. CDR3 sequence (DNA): TGTGCCAGCAGTTCCCGACTAGCGGGAGAAATAGATACGCAGTATTTT. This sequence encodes CASSSRLAGEIDTQYF.

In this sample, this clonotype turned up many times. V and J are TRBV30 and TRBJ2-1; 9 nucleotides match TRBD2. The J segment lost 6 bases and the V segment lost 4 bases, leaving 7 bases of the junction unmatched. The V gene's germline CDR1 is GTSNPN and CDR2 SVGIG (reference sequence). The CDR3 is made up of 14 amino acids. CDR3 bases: TGTGCCTGGACTAGGGGACTAGCTCCCAATGAGCAGTTCTTC. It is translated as CAWTRGLAPNEQFF. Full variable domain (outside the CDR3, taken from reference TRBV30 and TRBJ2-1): SQTIHQWPATLVQPVGSPLSLECTVEGTSNPNLYWYRQAAGRGLQLLFYSVGIGQISSEVPQNLSASRPQDRQFILSSKKLLLSDSGFYLCAWTRGLAPNEQFFGPGTRLTVL.

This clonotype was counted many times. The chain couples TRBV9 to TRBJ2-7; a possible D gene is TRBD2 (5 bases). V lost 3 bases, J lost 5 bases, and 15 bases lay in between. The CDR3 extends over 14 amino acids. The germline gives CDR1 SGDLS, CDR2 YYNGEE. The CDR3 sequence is CASSATGDTDEQYF. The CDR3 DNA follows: TGTGCCAGCAGCGCTACCGGGGATACCGACGAGCAGTACTTC. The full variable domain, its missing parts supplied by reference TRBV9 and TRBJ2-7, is DSGVTQTPKHLITATGQRVTLRCSPRSGDLSVYWYQQSLDQGLQFLIQYYNGEERAKGNILERFSAQQFPDLHSELNLSSLELGDSALYFCASSATGDTDEQYFGPGTRLTVT.

The DNA of the CDR3 is TGTGCCACCAGGCCAGGAGGGTTCACAGATACGCAGTATTTT. Its protein product is CATRPGGFTDTQYF. The V call is TRBV24-1, the J call TRBJ2-3; D might be TRBD2 (6 bases). Trimming removed 7 bases from V and 2 bases from J, with 12 bases in between. The CDR3 is 14 residues long. Per the germline V gene, CDR1 is KGHDR and CDR2 is SFDVKD.

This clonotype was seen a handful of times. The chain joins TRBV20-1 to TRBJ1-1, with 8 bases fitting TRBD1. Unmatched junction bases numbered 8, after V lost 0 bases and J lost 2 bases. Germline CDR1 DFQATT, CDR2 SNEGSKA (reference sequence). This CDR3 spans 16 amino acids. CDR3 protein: CSARDFRGLPNTEAFF. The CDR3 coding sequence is TGCAGTGCTAGAGATTTCAGGGGGCTACCAAACACTGAAGCTTTCTTT.